This entry lists 8 T cell receptor beta chains sequenced from one sample in a study of blood T cell repertoires in COVID-19. Repertoires were generated with immunoSEQ multiplex PCR, while TCRdb's copy carries only in-frame clones and drops some. The sample lists hundreds of thousands of clones, 83% occurring once. The sample comprised peripheral blood. These receptors were collected from a woman aged 25 to 39 with COVID-19, enrolled during active disease.

The chain employs TRBV25-1 and TRBJ1-2, with TRBD1 matching 8 bases. The CDR3 is made up of 15 amino acids. The junction had 8 bases not matched to a gene; V was cut back by 4 bases and J by 4 bases. Germline-derived CDR1 and CDR2 are MGHDK and SYGVNS. CDR3: CASSGSRQGSYGYTF. CDR3 sequence (DNA): TGTGCCAGCAGTGGATCCCGACAGGGGAGCTATGGCTACACCTTC.

This chain connects TRBV3-1 (or the pseudogene TRBV3-2) to TRBJ2-2, with D unclear. Per germline, CDR1 LGHDT and CDR2 YNNKEL (reference sequence). The V end lost 3 bases, the J end lost 1 base, and 6 bases lay between the germline ends. The CDR3 is 14 residues long. The CDR3 region has the DNA TGTGCCAGCAGCCAGCTCGGGAACACCGGGGAGCTGTTTTTT. Its translation is CASSQLGNTGELFF.

The chain carries TRBV18 and TRBJ1-6; 8 nucleotides align to TRBD1. The CDR3 has 17 residues. The trim removed 0 bases at V and 6 bases at J, leaving 7 bases unmatched. From germline, CDR1 is KGHSH and CDR2 LQKENI. The CDR3 bases are TGTGCCAGCTCACCACCCGCAGGGGGCGCGGGTAATTCACCCCTCCACTTT. It specifies CASSPPAGGAGNSPLHF.

This clone was picked up one time. The CDR3 loop reads CASSASGTRNEQFF. The CDR3 DNA is TGTGCCAGCAGCGCGTCCGGGACTAGAAATGAGCAGTTCTTC. V and J are TRBV9 and TRBJ2-1, with 8 bases identical to TRBD2. Germline CDR1 and CDR2: SGDLS and YYNGEE. The CDR3 is 14 residues long. With V trimmed by 3 bases and J by 7 bases, 6 bases remained unmatched.

J is TRBJ1-1 and V is TRBV2, with D hard to call. This CDR3 has 14 amino acids. Germline V gene lookup returns CDR1 SNHLY and CDR2 FYNNEI. Trimming removed 7 bases from V and 0 bases from J, with 12 bases in between. In DNA, the CDR3 is TGTGCCAGCAAGCGGGGAATAATGAACACTGAAGCTTTCTTT. It is translated as CASKRGIMNTEAFF.

This clone occurred once. The chain is built from TRBV9 and TRBJ2-1; 8 bases fit TRBD1. Germline V gene sequence: CDR1 SGDLS, CDR2 YYNGEE. This CDR3 comprises 15 residues. Trimming removed 4 bases from V and 5 bases from J; junction bases left unmatched: 8. The CDR3 reads CASSPRQGRDNEQFF. The CDR3 region has the DNA TGTGCCAGCAGCCCCCGACAGGGGCGGGACAATGAGCAGTTCTTC. Full variable domain (remainder filled in from reference TRBV9 and TRBJ2-1): DSGVTQTPKHLITATGQRVTLRCSPRSGDLSVYWYQQSLDQGLQFLIQYYNGEERAKGNILERFSAQQFPDLHSELNLSSLELGDSALYFCASSPRQGRDNEQFFGPGTRLTVL.

This chain links TRBV4-1 with TRBJ2-7; no definite D call. V dropped 0 bases and J dropped 2 bases, with 11 bases sitting between them. There are 15 residues in the CDR3. Per the germline V gene, CDR1 is MGHRA and CDR2 is YSYEKL. Written as DNA, the CDR3 is TGCGCCAGCAGCCAAGAGTCCAGGTACCCCTACGAGCAGTACTTC. This gives the protein CASSQESRYPYEQYF.

The sample holds a few counts of this clone. The V call is TRBV5-6, the J call TRBJ2-7; D is perhaps TRBD1 (6 bases). V lost 0 bases and J lost 3, with 10 bases in between. Germline V gene data show CDR1 as SGHDT and CDR2 as YYEEEE. The CDR3 runs 14 residues. CDR3 protein: CASSLGQEVYEQYF. The CDR3 bases are TGTGCCAGCAGCTTGGGACAGGAAGTCTACGAGCAGTACTTC.